A single sample gave rise to the 20 T cell receptor beta chains below, sequenced in a study of blood T cell repertoires in COVID-19. Profiled with immunoSEQ multiplex PCR; TCRdb holds only in-frame clones, not every one. The data show more than 40,000 clones, more than 70% seen once. The sample consisted of peripheral blood. The receptors stem from a man in his forties or fifties with active COVID-19.

The rearrangement uses TRBV12-3 or TRBV12-4 and TRBJ1-4; 7 nucleotides match TRBD1. The CDR3 runs to 13 residues. The V segment lost 7 bases and the J segment 3 bases; nucleotides outside the gene matches: 2. The CDR3 protein is CASTGQPNEKLFF. The CDR3, as DNA: TGTGCCAGCACGGGACAGCCTAATGAAAAACTGTTTTTT.

The V gene is TRBV24-1, the J gene TRBJ1-1, with TRBD1 as a possible D gene (6 bases). Trimming took 5 bases from V and 1 from J, leaving 10 bases between them. The CDR3 sequence is 14 residues long. CDR1 and CDR2 (germline): KGHDR, SFDVKD. The CDR3 DNA reads TGTGCCACCAGTGTACAGGGAGAGAACACTGAAGCTTTCTTT. Amino acid sequence: CATSVQGENTEAFF.

The V gene is TRBV4-1, the J gene TRBJ1-1; TRBD1 aligns across 8 bases. The CDR3 is made up of 14 amino acids. J lost 10 bases, V lost 3 bases, and 10 bases had no gene match. Germline lookup yields CDR1 MGHRA and CDR2 YSYEKL. This CDR3 is CASSHPNRGWRAFF. The DNA for the CDR3 is TGCGCCAGCAGCCACCCCAACAGGGGGTGGCGAGCTTTCTTT.

The chain has TRBV11-2 and TRBJ2-2, with D possibly matching TRBD2 (5 bases). V dropped 1 base and J dropped 7 bases, with 7 bases sitting between them. CDR1 and CDR2 from the germline V gene are SGHAT and FQNNGV. The CDR3 runs to 13 residues. CDR3 protein: CASSLVGDGELFF. The CDR3 region has the DNA TGTGCCAGCAGCTTAGTCGGGGACGGGGAGCTGTTTTTT. Based on the CDR3 plus reference TRBV11-2 and TRBJ2-2, the full variable domain is EAGVAQSPRYKIIEKRQSVAFWCNPISGHATLYWYQQILGQGPKLLIQFQNNGVVDDSQLPKDRFSAERLKGVDSTLKIQPAKLEDSAVYLCASSLVGDGELFFGEGSRLTVL.

The V gene is TRBV5-3, the J gene TRBJ1-2, with D uncertain. TRBV5-3 is labeled an ORF, and its function is uncertain. The CDR3 is 13 residues long. V dropped 4 bases and J dropped 6 bases, with 13 bases sitting between them. CDR3 amino acids: CARSREGAHGYTF. For the CDR3, the DNA is TGTGCCAGAAGCCGGGAGGGCGCCCATGGCTACACCTTC.

The chain joins TRBV11-2 to TRBJ1-2; 9 nucleotides match TRBD1. This CDR3 is 14 amino acids long. CDR1 SGHAT and CDR2 FQNNGV come from the germline V gene. After removal of 5 bases from V and 4 bases from J, the junction contained 5 bases not matched to a gene. The DNA for the CDR3 is TGTGCCAGCAGCCCTATGGACAGGGGCTATGGCTACACCTTC. Amino acids: CASSPMDRGYGYTF.

The chain is built from TRBV9 and TRBJ2-3; 9 bases fit TRBD1. The CDR3 extends over 16 amino acids. The V gene's germline CDR1 is SGDLS and CDR2 YYNGEE. V lost 3 bases to trimming and J lost 6 bases; unmatched junction nucleotides: 11. The CDR3 reads CASSAGGTGRGDTQYF. In DNA, the CDR3 is TGTGCCAGCAGCGCCGGAGGGACAGGGAGAGGGGATACGCAGTATTTT.

The V gene is TRBV9, the J gene TRBJ2-7; maybe TRBD2 (6 bases). CDR3 length equals 16 residues. V lost 4 bases, J lost 1 base, and 18 bases lay in between. CDR1 is SGDLS, CDR2 YYNGEE, per germline. The CDR3 loop is CASSPLGGTESYEQYF. The CDR3 coding sequence is TGTGCCAGCAGCCCCCTTGGTGGGACTGAATCCTACGAGCAGTACTTC.

The rearrangement links TRBV2 to TRBJ2-7; TRBD1 matches 7 bases. V lost 0 bases to trimming and J lost 4 bases; unmatched junction nucleotides: 6. This CDR3 spans 15 amino acids. CDR1 is SNHLY, CDR2 FYNNEI, per germline. For the CDR3, the DNA is TGTGCCAGCAGTGAAGCTAGACAGGGTAGATACGAGCAGTACTTC. Protein: CASSEARQGRYEQYF.

V and J are TRBV7-6 and TRBJ1-5, with D possibly matching TRBD1 (6 bases). The V gene's germline CDR1 is SGHVS and CDR2 FNYEAQ. The CDR3 contains 14 residues. V lost 6 bases and J lost 3, with 12 bases in between. In DNA form, the CDR3 reads TGTGCCAGCAGTTCAGGACAGCCCAATCAGCCCCAGCATTTT. Translating it yields CASSSGQPNQPQHF.

The V gene is TRBV6-2 or TRBV6-3, the J gene TRBJ2-7; 10 bases are shared with TRBD2. Looked up from germline, CDR1 is MNHEY and CDR2 is SVGEGT. This CDR3 spans 18 amino acids. V was pared by 3 bases and J by 0 bases, with 11 bases of the junction left unmatched. CDR3 nucleotide sequence: TGTGCCAGCAGTTATGCGACACCGACTAGCGGGCCCTCCTACGAGCAGTACTTC. Translation gives CASSYATPTSGPSYEQYF.

V gene TRBV7-6 combines with J gene TRBJ1-1; 10 nucleotides line up with TRBD1. Losses at the gene ends were 1 base for V and 7 bases for J; bases not matched to a gene: 3. The CDR3 covers 14 residues. Germline CDR1 is SGHVS and CDR2 is FNYEAQ. CDR3 in DNA: TGTGCCAGCAGCTTAGGACAGGGGGCGAGTGAAGCTTTCTTT. Amino acid sequence: CASSLGQGASEAFF.

The chain combines TRBV4-1 with TRBJ2-1; 12 bases fit TRBD2. The germline V gene has CDR1 MGHRA and CDR2 YSYEKL. The CDR3 is 18 residues long. Trimming removed 0 bases from V and 2 bases from J; junction bases left unmatched: 5. Here the CDR3 reads CASSQDFASGRAYNEQFF. CDR3 DNA sequence: TGCGCCAGCAGCCAAGATTTCGCTAGCGGGAGGGCCTACAATGAGCAGTTCTTC.

This clone was picked up one time. The chain has TRBV3-1 (or the pseudogene TRBV3-2) and TRBJ2-3; TRBD2 aligns across 11 bases. The germline CDR1 and CDR2 sequences are LGHDT and YNNKEL (reference sequence). The CDR3 is 19 amino acids. J lost 2 bases, V lost 0 bases, and 10 bases had no gene match. The CDR3 sequence: CASSQDSASGGSTTDTQYF. As DNA, the CDR3 is TGTGCCAGCAGCCAAGATTCTGCTAGCGGGGGGTCTACCACAGATACGCAGTATTTT.

J is TRBJ2-3 and V is TRBV11-2; TRBD2 matches at 8 bases. Germline CDR1 SGHAT, CDR2 FQNNGV. This CDR3 region has 14 residues. V lost 5 bases to trimming and J lost 5 bases; unmatched junction nucleotides: 6. The CDR3 region has the DNA TGTGCCAGCAGCCGGACTAGCTCCCTAGATACGCAGTATTTT. This sequence encodes CASSRTSSLDTQYF.

The table lists this clone with a count of one. The V call is TRBV21-1, the J call TRBJ2-2; the tabulated D call, TRBD2, remains unverified against the DNA. TRBV21-1 is recorded as a pseudogene. The CDR3 totals 17 residues. The CDR3 DNA follows: TGTGCCAGCAGCAAAAGGGAACTAGCGGCGAACACCGGGGAGCTGTTTTTT. Its protein product is CASSKRELAANTGELFF.

The V and J genes are TRBV6-5 and TRBJ2-4; D is perhaps TRBD1 (6 bases). The V end lost 5 bases, the J end lost 7 bases, and 15 bases lay between the germline ends. This CDR3 is built from 14 residues. Per the germline V gene, CDR1 is MNHEY and CDR2 is SVGAGI. CDR3: CASSTTGTSNIQYF. Here the CDR3 DNA reads TGTGCCAGCAGTACCACCGGGACATCTAACATTCAGTACTTC.

This rearrangement joins TRBV12-3 or TRBV12-4 to TRBJ2-5, with TRBD2 matching 8 bases. The CDR3 is made up of 12 amino acids. The V and J ends lost 5 bases and 5 bases, in that order; junction bases with no gene match: 1. As DNA, the CDR3 is TGTGCCAGCAGTCCGGGGGGGGAGACCCAGTACTTC. Translated, it gives CASSPGGETQYF.

Only one count was recorded for this clone. The rearrangement uses TRBV7-9 and TRBJ2-7; 7 bases fit TRBD1. CDR3 size: 15 residues. V lost 0 bases to trimming and J lost 3 bases; unmatched junction nucleotides: 5. CDR1 SEHNR and CDR2 FQNEAQ come from the germline V gene (reference sequence). CDR3 in amino acids: CASSLALGQHYEQYF. The CDR3 DNA is TGTGCCAGCAGCTTAGCCCTGGGACAGCACTACGAGCAGTACTTC.

V gene TRBV12-5 combines with J gene TRBJ2-1; 16 bases are a match to TRBD2. V gave up 1 base and J gave up 2 bases; unmatched junction bases: 5. The CDR3 has 19 residues. CDR1 LGHNT and CDR2 FRNRAP come from the germline V gene. The CDR3 region is CASGLAYGTSGGAYNEQFF. The DNA for the CDR3 is TGTGCTAGTGGTTTGGCTTATGGGACTAGCGGGGGGGCCTACAATGAGCAGTTCTTC.